The 22 T cell receptor beta chains below all came from one sample that was sequenced in a study of blood T cell repertoires in COVID-19. Repertoires were generated with immunoSEQ multiplex PCR, while TCRdb's copy carries only in-frame clones and drops some. The profile shows 240,000 or so clones, around 83% of them singletons. The sample was peripheral blood. The receptors come from a man younger than 40 who had recovered from COVID-19.

The sample holds one count of this clone. The chain has TRBV3-1 (or the pseudogene TRBV3-2) and TRBJ2-3; 10 bases fit TRBD2. CDR3 size: 16 residues. In germline, CDR1 is LGHDT, CDR2 YNNKEL (reference sequence). V shed 4 bases and J 1 base; nucleotides not matched to a gene: 5. The CDR3 sequence is CASSPIAGGRTDTQYF. The CDR3 DNA is TGTGCCAGCAGCCCCATAGCGGGGGGACGCACAGATACGCAGTATTTT.

This chain joins TRBV25-1 and TRBJ2-7, with D hard to call. This CDR3 comprises 15 residues. Trimming removed 2 bases at V and 0 bases at J, with 11 bases between. CDR1 MGHDK and CDR2 SYGVNS come from the germline V gene. The CDR3: CASSESSWSSYEQYF. Written as DNA, the CDR3 is TGTGCCAGCAGTGAAAGTAGCTGGAGCTCCTACGAGCAGTACTTC.

The J gene is TRBJ2-7, the V gene TRBV10-2, with D possibly TRBD2 on 6 matching bases. The germline V gene has CDR1 WSHSY and CDR2 SAAADI. The V and J ends lost 6 bases and 0 bases respectively, with 12 bases between them. CDR3 size: 14 residues. The CDR3 bases are TGCGCCAGCAGCACTAGCCAAAGCTCCTACGAGCAGTACGTC. It is translated as CASSTSQSSYEQYV.

The chain employs TRBV28 and TRBJ1-5; 12 bases are shared with TRBD1. Looked up from germline, CDR1 is MDHEN and CDR2 is SYDVKM. The CDR3 totals 15 residues. The V segment lost 5 bases and the J segment 5 bases; nucleotides outside the gene matches: 4. The CDR3 nucleotides read TGTGCCAGCAGTCCGGGACAGGGGGCTGATCAGCCCCAGCATTTT. Protein: CASSPGQGADQPQHF.

The rearrangement joins TRBV5-1 to TRBJ1-2; TRBD1 aligns across 8 bases. From germline, CDR1 is SGHRS and CDR2 YFSETQ. V lost 5 bases, J lost 5 bases, and 8 bases stayed unmatched. The CDR3 spans 14 residues. CDR3 region: CASSPTGTGYGYTF. Written as DNA, the CDR3 is TGCGCCAGCAGTCCGACCGGGACAGGATATGGCTACACCTTC.

This chain connects TRBV5-1 to TRBJ2-7; 7 nucleotides agree with TRBD1. This CDR3 contains 17 residues. V dropped 0 bases and J dropped 2; count of bases not matched to a gene: 11. In germline, CDR1 is SGHRS, CDR2 YFSETQ. The CDR3 coding sequence is TGCGCCAGCAGCTTGGCTGCTGGACAGGAGCTGACCTACGAGCAGTACTTC. This translates into CASSLAAGQELTYEQYF. Drawing the rest from reference TRBV5-1 and TRBJ2-7, the complete variable domain is KAGVTQTPRYLIKTRGQQVTLSCSPISGHRSVSWYQQTPGQGLQFLFEYFSETQRNKGNFPGRFSGRQFSNSRSEMNVSTLELGDSALYLCASSLAAGQELTYEQYFGPGTRLTVT.

The gene calls are TRBV5-6 and TRBJ2-3, with 10 bases matching TRBD2. Germline CDR1 is SGHDT and CDR2 is YYEEEE. This CDR3 contains 16 residues. The V gene end was trimmed by 3 bases and the J gene end by 8 bases; junction bases not matched to a gene: 12. CDR3 DNA: TGTGCCAGCAGCTCGACAAAGCGGGGGGGCACCCCTACGCAGTATTTT. Its protein is CASSSTKRGGTPTQYF.

The chain uses TRBV9 and TRBJ1-1; D unclear. The germline V gene encodes CDR1 SGDLS and CDR2 YYNGEE. Deletions cut 3 bases from V and 2 bases from J, with 11 bases between. The CDR3 consists of 14 residues. This chain's CDR3 is CASSERTANTEAFF. CDR3 nucleotide sequence: TGTGCCAGCAGCGAGCGGACGGCTAACACTGAAGCTTTCTTT.

This rearrangement joins TRBV9 to TRBJ2-4, with a possible D match to TRBD1 (5 bases). CDR1 and CDR2 from the germline V gene are SGDLS and YYNGEE. V dropped 0 bases and J dropped 0 bases, with 16 bases sitting between them. The CDR3 contains 18 residues. CDR3 amino acids: CASSVAGRARAAKNIQYF. The CDR3 nucleotides read TGTGCCAGCAGCGTAGCAGGTCGCGCCAGGGCAGCCAAAAACATTCAGTACTTC.

This chain's CDR3 is CASSFGVTEAFF. In DNA form, the CDR3 reads TGTGCCAGCAGTTTCGGAGTCACTGAAGCTTTCTTT. The chain links TRBV28 to TRBJ1-1; D is undetermined. This CDR3 comprises 12 residues. Trimming pared 3 bases from V and 4 bases from J, leaving 6 bases between. Germline CDR1 and CDR2: MDHEN and SYDVKM. Variable domain in full (rest from reference TRBV28 and TRBJ1-1): DVKVTQSSRYLVKRTGEKVFLECVQDMDHENMFWYRQDPGLGLRLIYFSYDVKMKEKGDIPEGYSVSREKKERFSLILESASTNQTSMYLCASSFGVTEAFFGQGTRLTVV.

V and J are TRBV10-3 and TRBJ2-7; D is ambiguous. This CDR3 spans 12 amino acids. Germline V gene sequence: CDR1 ENHRY, CDR2 SYGVKD. V was pared by 10 bases and J by 6 bases, with 16 bases between. CDR3 in amino acids: CATSPSIAEQYF. The CDR3, as DNA: TGTGCCACTTCCCCCAGTATCGCCGAGCAGTACTTC.

In this sample, this clone turned up a few times. The chain uses TRBV10-1 and TRBJ2-5, with 7 bases lining up with TRBD1. The CDR3 is made up of 13 amino acids. Unmatched junction bases numbered 4, after V lost 4 bases and J lost 5 bases. Germline CDR1 and CDR2: WNHNN and SYGVQD (reference sequence). This CDR3 reads CASSGQGRETQYF. The CDR3 nucleotides read TGCGCCAGCAGTGGACAGGGACGGGAGACCCAGTACTTC.

The chain combines TRBV5-1 with TRBJ2-2; 10 bases fit TRBD2. Germline V gene sequence: CDR1 SGHRS, CDR2 YFSETQ. Trimming cost V 10 bases and J 5 bases; bases outside gene matches: 14. This CDR3 is built from 16 residues. CDR3 sequence (DNA): TGCGCCTCCCGAAACTCCGCTAGCGGGGGTACCGGGGAGCTGTTTTTT. The encoded protein is CASRNSASGGTGELFF.

The chain has TRBV18 and TRBJ2-5; D possibly corresponds to TRBD2 (6 bases). Germline loops: CDR1 KGHSH, CDR2 LQKENI. The CDR3 covers 13 residues. Between the trimmed V and J ends, which lost 2 bases and 5 bases, there was a span of 9 bases. CDR3 DNA sequence: TGTGCCAGCTCACCAGGCGGGGAGGAGACCCAGTACTTC. This gives the protein CASSPGGEETQYF.

The V and J genes are TRBV18 and TRBJ2-7, with a possible D match to TRBD2 (6 bases). The CDR3 extends over 16 amino acids. With 0 bases removed from V and 0 bases from J, the gap between germline ends came to 12 bases. Germline V gene data show CDR1 as KGHSH and CDR2 as LQKENI. CDR3 amino acids: CASSPPWGDNSYEQYF. CDR3 nucleotides: TGTGCCAGCTCACCACCGTGGGGGGATAACTCCTACGAGCAGTACTTC.

This chain links TRBV2 with TRBJ2-4; 7 bases fit TRBD1. V lost 4 bases to trimming and J lost 8 bases; unmatched junction nucleotides: 5. Per germline, CDR1 SNHLY and CDR2 FYNNEI. This CDR3 spans 13 amino acids. As DNA, the CDR3 is TGTGCCAGCAGTGGACAGGGAAGGGACATTCAGTACTTC. This translates into CASSGQGRDIQYF.

V is TRBV28 and J is TRBJ2-3; D not resolved. The CDR3 spans 12 residues. Per the germline V gene, CDR1 is MDHEN and CDR2 is SYDVKM. Trimming left V 5 bases short and J 5 bases short, with 8 bases between. DNA of the CDR3: TGTGCCAGCAGTACAGTTCAAGATACGCAGTATTTT. As protein: CASSTVQDTQYF.

The rearrangement uses TRBV27 and TRBJ2-7; the D gene is possibly TRBD1 (5 bases). The germline CDR1 and CDR2 sequences are MNHEY and SMNVEV (reference sequence). V was shortened by 5 bases and J by 3 bases, with 11 bases between the two germline ends. The CDR3 length is 13 residues. DNA of the CDR3: TGTGCCAGCAGTCAAATGCAGGGCTACGAGCAGTACGTC. Its translation: CASSQMQGYEQYV.

This clone was counted once. The rearrangement joins TRBV10-3 to TRBJ1-4; the D gene is possibly TRBD1 (6 bases). CDR3 length: 20 residues. Germline V CDR1 and CDR2: ENHRY, SYGVKD. Trimming cost V 2 bases and J 0 bases, with 22 bases left between them. The chain's CDR3 is CAISELDPLDRRTTNEKLFF. As DNA, the CDR3 is TGTGCCATCAGTGAGCTGGACCCCCTTGACAGGCGGACAACTAATGAAAAACTGTTTTTT.

This sequence joins TRBV25-1 and TRBJ1-1; a possible D gene is TRBD1 (6 bases). This CDR3 has 14 residues. V was shortened by 3 bases and J by 0 bases, with 8 bases between the two germline ends. Germline V gene sequence: CDR1 MGHDK, CDR2 SYGVNS. Here the CDR3 reads CASSEGAMNTEAFF. CDR3 coding DNA: TGTGCCAGCAGTGAGGGGGCCATGAACACTGAAGCTTTCTTT.

The chain uses TRBV5-1 and TRBJ1-1, with 7 bases that match TRBD1. V shed 3 bases and J 4 bases; nucleotides not matched to a gene: 12. CDR1 is SGHRS and CDR2 is YFSETQ in the germline V gene. The CDR3 is made up of 16 amino acids. The CDR3 DNA is TGCGCCAGCAGCTCGGGACAGTCAATGGGTAGCACTGAAGCTTTCTTT. This codes for CASSSGQSMGSTEAFF.

The J gene is TRBJ2-2, the V gene TRBV2, with D possibly TRBD2 on 6 matching bases. The CDR3 extends over 14 amino acids. Germline CDR1 reads SNHLY; CDR2 reads FYNNEI. V shed 3 bases and J shed 4 bases, with 9 bases lying between them. CDR3 DNA: TGTGCCAGCAGTGAGGGGACTCGCACCGGGGAGCTGTTTTTT. This sequence encodes CASSEGTRTGELFF.